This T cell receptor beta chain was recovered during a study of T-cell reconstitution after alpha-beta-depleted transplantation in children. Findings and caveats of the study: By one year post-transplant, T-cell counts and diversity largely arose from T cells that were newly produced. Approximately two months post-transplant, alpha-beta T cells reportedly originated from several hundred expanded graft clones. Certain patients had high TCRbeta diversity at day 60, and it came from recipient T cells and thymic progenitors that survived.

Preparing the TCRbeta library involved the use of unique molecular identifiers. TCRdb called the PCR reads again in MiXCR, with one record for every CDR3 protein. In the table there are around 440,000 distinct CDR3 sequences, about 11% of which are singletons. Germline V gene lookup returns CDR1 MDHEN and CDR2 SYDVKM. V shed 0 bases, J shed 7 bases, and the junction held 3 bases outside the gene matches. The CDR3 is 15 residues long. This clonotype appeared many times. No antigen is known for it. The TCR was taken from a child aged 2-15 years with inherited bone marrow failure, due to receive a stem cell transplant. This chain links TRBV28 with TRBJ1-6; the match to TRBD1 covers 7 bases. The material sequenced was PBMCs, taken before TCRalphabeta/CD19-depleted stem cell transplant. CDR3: CASSLWGTVNSPLHF. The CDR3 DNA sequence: TGTGCCAGCAGTTTATGGGGGACAGTCAATTCACCCCTCCACTTT. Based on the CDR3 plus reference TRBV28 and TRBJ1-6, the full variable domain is DVKVTQSSRYLVKRTGEKVFLECVQDMDHENMFWYRQDPGLGLRLIYFSYDVKMKEKGDIPEGYSVSREKKERFSLILESASTNQTSMYLCASSLWGTVNSPLHFGNGTRLTVT.